The entry below describes one T cell receptor beta chain. Its antigen is undetermined. CD45RO-negative cells were positively selected for CCR7, leaving out terminally differentiated effector memory CD45RA+ cells. The repertoire was sequenced with immunoSEQ multiplex PCR; TCRdb's copy has only in-frame clones and lacks some. This table holds hundreds of thousands of clones, roughly 95% found once. This specimen comes from a study of shared clonotypes between healthy human individuals. Regarding the study as a whole: Compared with memory subsets, naive subsets generally had larger estimated richness.

This receptor was identified in a woman under 40 in good health. Sequencing was done on a sample of naive CD8+ T cells sorted from blood.

Written as DNA, the CDR3 is TGTGCCAGCAGCAAAGGCCGGGACAATCCCGCGGGGTACCAAGAGACCCAGTACTTC. Amino acid sequence: CASSKGRDNPAGYQETQYF. This sequence joins TRBV21-1 and TRBJ2-5. TRBV21-1 is a documented pseudogene. The CDR3 is 19 residues long.